The following is a T cell receptor beta chain sequence with its context. Measured with immunoSEQ multiplex PCR; TCRdb has only the in-frame clones, and not every one. The sample consists of approximately 300,000 clones, roughly four fifths of them appearing once. The data stem from a study of blood T cell repertoires in COVID-19. The sequencing input was peripheral blood. The source of this sequence is a person aged 70 to 79 with COVID-19, enrolled during active disease.

In DNA form, the CDR3 reads TGTGCCAGTGGACAGGCCGGCTATGGCTACACCTTC. Translating gives CASGQAGYGYTF. The rearrangement links TRBV19 to TRBJ1-2; 7 bases match TRBD1. The CDR3 runs 12 residues. V shed 8 bases, J shed 4 bases, and the junction held 4 bases outside the gene matches. Germline V gives CDR1 LNHDA, CDR2 SQIVND (reference sequence).